This T cell receptor beta chain is drawn from a study of control samples from healthy donors and cancer patients. The data were produced by immunoSEQ multiplex PCR, yet TCRdb's version contains in-frame clones alone and is incomplete. The repertoire includes around 150,000 clones, 96% of them detected once, and approximately 0.97% sits in the top ten. CDR3 length: 15 residues. Germline CDR1 and CDR2: KGHSH and LQKENI. Trimming removed 3 bases at V and 1 base at J, with 13 bases between. This clonotype was sampled from a woman younger than 45 in good health. The chain carries TRBV18 and TRBJ2-7, with D perhaps matching TRBD1 (6 bases). Sequencing used blood. CDR3 nucleotide sequence: TGTGCCAGCTCACCTTCGCGACAGGAATCCTACGAGCAGTACTTC. Its translation: CASSPSRQESYEQYF.